Below, 6 T cell receptor beta chains from the same sample are listed, as sequenced in a study of cytomegalovirus exposure and HLA in healthy donors. Both 60 Vbeta primers and 13 Jbeta primers went into the PCR. The repertoire was sequenced with immunoSEQ multiplex PCR; TCRdb's copy has only in-frame clones and lacks some. This table holds 150,000 to 200,000 clones, 75% to 85% found once. The sample comprised PBMCs. The source is a boy between 5 and 17 years old in good health and CMV-seronegative.

This chain uses TRBV7-9 with TRBJ1-6; tentatively, D is TRBD1 (5 bases). The CDR3 is 14 residues long. Looked up from germline, CDR1 is SEHNR and CDR2 is FQNEAQ (reference sequence). V lost 1 base and J lost 8, with 9 bases in between. The CDR3 protein is CASSLVGVHSPLHF. CDR3 DNA sequence: TGTGCCAGCAGCTTAGTAGGGGTACATTCACCCCTCCACTTT.

The chain links TRBV6-1 to TRBJ2-1; no clear D gene. Germline lookup yields CDR1 MNHNS and CDR2 SASEGT. Trimming removed 4 bases from V and 6 bases from J, with 7 bases in between. The CDR3 consists of 12 residues. CDR3 protein: CASSAPRNEQFF. CDR3 bases: TGTGCCAGCAGTGCCCCGCGCAATGAGCAGTTCTTC.

This clone was seen more than once but under ten times. The rearrangement uses TRBV10-3 and TRBJ2-7; 7 nucleotides line up with TRBD1. The V gene's germline CDR1 is ENHRY and CDR2 SYGVKD. This CDR3 has 18 residues. The ends lost 5 bases at V and 1 base at J; junction bases unmatched: 17. The CDR3 loop is CAISPNDAKGARSYEQYF. CDR3 coding DNA: TGTGCCATCAGTCCTAACGACGCAAAGGGGGCGAGGTCCTACGAGCAGTACTTC.

The gene calls are TRBV7-2 and TRBJ2-3; 14 bases are shared with TRBD2. Germline V CDR1 and CDR2: SGHTA, FQGNSA. This CDR3 contains 18 residues. The J segment lost 4 bases and the V segment lost 5 bases, leaving 11 bases of the junction unmatched. The CDR3 here is CASSTATSGGASSDTQYF. CDR3 DNA sequence: TGTGCCAGCAGCACAGCGACTAGCGGGGGGGCCAGTTCAGATACGCAGTATTTT. Combining the CDR3 with reference TRBV7-2 and TRBJ2-3 gives the whole variable domain GAGVSQSPSNKVTEKGKDVELRCDPISGHTALYWYRQSLGQGLEFLIYFQGNSAPDKSGLPSDRFSAERTGGSVSTLTIQRTQQEDSAVYLCASSTATSGGASSDTQYFGPGTRLTVL.

The chain combines TRBV16 with TRBJ1-4; 7 bases map to TRBD1. V shed 2 bases and J 4 bases; nucleotides not matched to a gene: 22. The CDR3 contains 21 residues. Germline V gives CDR1 KGHSY, CDR2 FQNENV. The CDR3 nucleotides are TGTGCCAGCAGCCAAAGTACAGGGGTGTTGGCGTTGACCCCGCTTAATGAAAAACTGTTTTTT. It translates to CASSQSTGVLALTPLNEKLFF.

The chain uses TRBV2 and TRBJ1-6; D remains ambiguous. The germline V gene encodes CDR1 SNHLY and CDR2 FYNNEI. V lost 10 bases and J lost 8, with 24 bases in between. The CDR3 spans 16 residues. CDR3 residues: CATTGGPTQRDSPLHF. In DNA, the CDR3 is TGTGCCACAACGGGAGGCCCGACCCAACGTGATTCACCCCTCCACTTT.